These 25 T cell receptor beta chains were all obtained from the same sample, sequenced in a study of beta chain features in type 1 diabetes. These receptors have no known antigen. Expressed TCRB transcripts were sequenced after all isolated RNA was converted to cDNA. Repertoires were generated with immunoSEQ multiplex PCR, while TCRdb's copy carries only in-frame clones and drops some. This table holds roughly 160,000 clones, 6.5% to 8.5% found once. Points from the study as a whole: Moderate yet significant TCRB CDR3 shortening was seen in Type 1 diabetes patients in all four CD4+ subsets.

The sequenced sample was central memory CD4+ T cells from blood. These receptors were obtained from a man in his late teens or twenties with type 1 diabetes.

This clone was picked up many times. The CDR3 DNA reads as TGCAGCGTAAACTCGGACAGGACCTACGAGCAGTACTTC. This gives the protein CSVNSDRTYEQYF. V gene TRBV29-1 combines with J gene TRBJ2-7; 7 bases are shared with TRBD1. The CDR3 length is 13 residues. Per the germline V gene, CDR1 is SQVTM and CDR2 is ANQGSEA. J gave up 2 bases and V 6 bases, and 7 bases lay outside the gene matches.

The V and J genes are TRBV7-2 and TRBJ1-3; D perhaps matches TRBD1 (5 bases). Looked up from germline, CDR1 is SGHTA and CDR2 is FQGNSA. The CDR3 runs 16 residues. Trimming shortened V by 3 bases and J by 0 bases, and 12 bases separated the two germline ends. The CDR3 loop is CASSFRQPDSGNTIYF. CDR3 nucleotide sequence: TGTGCCAGCAGCTTTCGACAGCCGGACTCTGGAAACACCATATATTTT.

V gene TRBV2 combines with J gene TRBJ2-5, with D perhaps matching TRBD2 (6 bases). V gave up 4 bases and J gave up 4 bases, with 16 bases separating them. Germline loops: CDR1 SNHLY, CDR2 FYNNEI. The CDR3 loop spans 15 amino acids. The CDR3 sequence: CASSGEWFGGETQYF. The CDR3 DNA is TGTGCCAGCAGTGGGGAGTGGTTCGGGGGAGAGACCCAGTACTTC.

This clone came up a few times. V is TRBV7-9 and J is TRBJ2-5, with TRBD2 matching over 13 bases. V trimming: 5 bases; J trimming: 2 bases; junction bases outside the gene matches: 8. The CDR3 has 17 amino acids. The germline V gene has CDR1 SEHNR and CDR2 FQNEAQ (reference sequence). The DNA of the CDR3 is TGTGCCAGCAGCCCCTGGACTAGCGGGAGAGGGCAAGAGACCCAGTACTTC. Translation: CASSPWTSGRGQETQYF.

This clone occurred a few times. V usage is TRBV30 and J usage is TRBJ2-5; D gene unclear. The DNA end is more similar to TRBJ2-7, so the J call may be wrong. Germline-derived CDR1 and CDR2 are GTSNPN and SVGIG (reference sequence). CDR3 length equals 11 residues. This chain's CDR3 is CAWSFGSEQYF. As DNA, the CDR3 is TGTGCCTGGAGTTTTGGTTCCGAGCAGTACTTC.

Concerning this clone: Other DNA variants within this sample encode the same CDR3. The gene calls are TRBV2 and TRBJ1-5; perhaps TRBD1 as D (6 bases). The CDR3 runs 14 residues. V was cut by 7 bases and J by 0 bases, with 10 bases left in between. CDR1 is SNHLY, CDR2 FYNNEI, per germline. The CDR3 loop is CASNGQFSNQPQHF. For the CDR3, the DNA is TGTGCCAGCAACGGACAGTTTAGCAATCAGCCCCAGCATTTT. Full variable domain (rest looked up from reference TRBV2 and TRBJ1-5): EPEVTQTPSHQVTQMGQEVILRCVPISNHLYFYWYRQILGQKVEFLVSFYNNEISEKSEIFDDQFSVERPDGSNFTLKIRSTKLEDSAMYFCASNGQFSNQPQHFGDGTRLSIL.

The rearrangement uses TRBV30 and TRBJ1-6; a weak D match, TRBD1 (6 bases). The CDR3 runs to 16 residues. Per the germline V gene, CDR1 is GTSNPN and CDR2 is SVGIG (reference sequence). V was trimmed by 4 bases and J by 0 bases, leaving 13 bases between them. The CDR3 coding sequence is TGTGCCTGGATGTCCGGGACACGCTCCTATAATTCACCCCTCCACTTT. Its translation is CAWMSGTRSYNSPLHF.

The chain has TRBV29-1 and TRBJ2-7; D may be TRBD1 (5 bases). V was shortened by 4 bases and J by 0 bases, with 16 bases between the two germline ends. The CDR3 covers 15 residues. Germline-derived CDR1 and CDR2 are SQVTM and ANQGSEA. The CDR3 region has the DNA TGCAGCGTTGTGCCAGGACACCGAGGCTCCTACGAGCAGTACTTC. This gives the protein CSVVPGHRGSYEQYF.

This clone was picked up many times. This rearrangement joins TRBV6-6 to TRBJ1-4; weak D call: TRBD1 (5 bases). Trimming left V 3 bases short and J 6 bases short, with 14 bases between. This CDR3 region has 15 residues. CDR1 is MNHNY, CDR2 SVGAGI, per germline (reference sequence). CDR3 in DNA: TGTGCCAGCAGTTATGTGCCAGGGTTCGATGAAAAACTGTTTTTT. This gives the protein CASSYVPGFDEKLFF.

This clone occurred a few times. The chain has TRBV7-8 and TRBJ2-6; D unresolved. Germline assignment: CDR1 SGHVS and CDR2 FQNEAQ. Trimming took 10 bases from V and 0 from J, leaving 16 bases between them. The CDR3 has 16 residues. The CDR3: CAITERRFSGANVLTF. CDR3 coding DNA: TGTGCCATAACGGAGAGGCGTTTCTCTGGGGCCAACGTCCTGACTTTC.

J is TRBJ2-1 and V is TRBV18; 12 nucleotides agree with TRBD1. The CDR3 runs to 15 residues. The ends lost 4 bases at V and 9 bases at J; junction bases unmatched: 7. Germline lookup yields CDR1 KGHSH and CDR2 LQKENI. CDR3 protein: CASSRSGTGGGEQFF. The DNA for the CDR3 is TGTGCCAGCTCACGATCCGGGACAGGGGGCGGTGAGCAGTTCTTC.

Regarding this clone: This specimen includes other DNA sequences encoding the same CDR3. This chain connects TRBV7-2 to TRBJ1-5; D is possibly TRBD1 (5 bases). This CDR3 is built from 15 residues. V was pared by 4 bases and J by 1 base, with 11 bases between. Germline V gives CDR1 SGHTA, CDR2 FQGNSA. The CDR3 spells CASSYDRGSNQPQHF. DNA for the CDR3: TGTGCCAGCAGCTACGACCGGGGGAGCAATCAGCCCCAGCATTTT.

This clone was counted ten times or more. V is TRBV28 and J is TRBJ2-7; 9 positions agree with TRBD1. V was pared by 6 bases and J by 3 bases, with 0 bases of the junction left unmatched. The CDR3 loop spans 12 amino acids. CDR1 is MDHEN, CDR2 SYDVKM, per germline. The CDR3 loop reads CASRGQGYEQYF. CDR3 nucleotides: TGTGCCAGCAGGGGACAGGGCTACGAGCAGTACTTC.

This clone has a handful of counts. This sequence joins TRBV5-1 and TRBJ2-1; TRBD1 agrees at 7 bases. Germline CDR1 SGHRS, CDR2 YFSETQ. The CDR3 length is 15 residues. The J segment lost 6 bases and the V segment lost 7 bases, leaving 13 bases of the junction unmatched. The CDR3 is CASGNGQAPANEQFF. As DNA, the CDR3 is TGCGCCAGCGGAAACGGACAGGCTCCGGCCAATGAGCAGTTCTTC.

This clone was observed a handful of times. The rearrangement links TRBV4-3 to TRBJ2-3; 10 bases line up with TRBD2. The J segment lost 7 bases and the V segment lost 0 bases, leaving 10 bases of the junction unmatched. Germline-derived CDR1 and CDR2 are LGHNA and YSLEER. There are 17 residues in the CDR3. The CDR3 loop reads CASSQETGAGGRNTQYF. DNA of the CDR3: TGCGCCAGCAGCCAAGAAACAGGAGCGGGGGGGCGAAATACGCAGTATTTT.

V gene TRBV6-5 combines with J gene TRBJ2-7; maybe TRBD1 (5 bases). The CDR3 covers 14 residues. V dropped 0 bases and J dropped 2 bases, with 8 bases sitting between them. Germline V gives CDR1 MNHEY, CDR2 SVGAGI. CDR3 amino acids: CASSYSGVTYEQYF. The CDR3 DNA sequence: TGTGCCAGCAGTTACTCAGGGGTTACCTACGAGCAGTACTTC.

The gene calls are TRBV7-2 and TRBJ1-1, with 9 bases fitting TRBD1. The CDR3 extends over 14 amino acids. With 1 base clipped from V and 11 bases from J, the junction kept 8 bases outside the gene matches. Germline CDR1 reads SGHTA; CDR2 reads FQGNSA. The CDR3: CASSLEWDREKAFF. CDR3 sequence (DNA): TGTGCCAGCAGCTTAGAGTGGGACAGGGAAAAGGCTTTCTTT.

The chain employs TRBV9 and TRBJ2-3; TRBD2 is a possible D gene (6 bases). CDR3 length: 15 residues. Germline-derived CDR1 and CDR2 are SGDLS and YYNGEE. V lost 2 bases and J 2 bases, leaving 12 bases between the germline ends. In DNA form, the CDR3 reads TGTGCCAGCAGCGTCGCGACTAGTTTCACAGATACGCAGTATTTT. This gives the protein CASSVATSFTDTQYF.

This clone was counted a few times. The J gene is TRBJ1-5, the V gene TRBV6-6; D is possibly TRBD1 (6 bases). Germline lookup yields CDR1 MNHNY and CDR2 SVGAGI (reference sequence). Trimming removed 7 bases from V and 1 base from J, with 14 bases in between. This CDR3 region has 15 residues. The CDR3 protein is CASTQGRVSNQPQHF. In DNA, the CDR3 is TGTGCCAGCACCCAGGGGAGAGTGAGCAATCAGCCCCAGCATTTT.

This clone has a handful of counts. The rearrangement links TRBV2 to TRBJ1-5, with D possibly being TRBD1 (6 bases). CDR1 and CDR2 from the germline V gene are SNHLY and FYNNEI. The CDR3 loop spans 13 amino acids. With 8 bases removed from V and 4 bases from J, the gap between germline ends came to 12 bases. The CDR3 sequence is CASGGTGNQPQHF. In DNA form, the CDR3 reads TGTGCCAGCGGAGGAACAGGGAATCAGCCCCAGCATTTT.

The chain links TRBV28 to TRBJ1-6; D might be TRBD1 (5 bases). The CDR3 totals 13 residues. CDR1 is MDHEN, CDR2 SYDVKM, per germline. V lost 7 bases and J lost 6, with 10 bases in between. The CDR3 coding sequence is TGTGCCAGCACCCGGGGGGGTAATTCACCCCTCCACTTT. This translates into CASTRGGNSPLHF.

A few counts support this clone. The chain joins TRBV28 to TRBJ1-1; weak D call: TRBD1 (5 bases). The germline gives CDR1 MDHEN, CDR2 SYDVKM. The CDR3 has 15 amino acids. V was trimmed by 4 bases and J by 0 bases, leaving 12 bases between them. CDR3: CASSSHGGVNTEAFF. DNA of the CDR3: TGTGCCAGCAGTTCCCACGGGGGTGTGAACACTGAAGCTTTCTTT.

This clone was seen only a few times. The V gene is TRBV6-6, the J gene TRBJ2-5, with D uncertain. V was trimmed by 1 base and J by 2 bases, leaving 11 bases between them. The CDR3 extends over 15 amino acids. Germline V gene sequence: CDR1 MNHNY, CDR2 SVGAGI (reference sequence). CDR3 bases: TGTGCCAGCAGTTACTGGGCCAGCAAACAAGAGACCCAGTACTTC. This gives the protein CASSYWASKQETQYF.

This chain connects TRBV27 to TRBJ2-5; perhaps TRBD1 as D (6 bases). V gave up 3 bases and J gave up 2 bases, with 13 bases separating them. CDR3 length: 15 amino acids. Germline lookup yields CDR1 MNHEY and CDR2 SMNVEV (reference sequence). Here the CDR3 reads CASSLRWTEQETQYF. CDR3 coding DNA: TGTGCCAGCAGTTTGAGGTGGACAGAGCAAGAGACCCAGTACTTC.

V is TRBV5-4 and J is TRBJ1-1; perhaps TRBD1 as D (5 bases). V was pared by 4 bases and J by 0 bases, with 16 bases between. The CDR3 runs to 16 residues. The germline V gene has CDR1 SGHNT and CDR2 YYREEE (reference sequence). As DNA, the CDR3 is TGTGCCAGCAGCCGCGACAGCAATGACATGAACACTGAAGCTTTCTTT. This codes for CASSRDSNDMNTEAFF.